A selection of T cell receptor beta chains follows, all from one sample in a study of shared clonotypes between healthy human individuals. Sequencing was performed with immunoSEQ multiplex PCR; in TCRdb, only in-frame clones are kept and a portion is missing. Of about 2.3 million clones in the sample, approximately 93% were seen once. The sequencing input was naive CD4+ T cells from PBMCs. The receptors come from a young man in good health. Some clones in this sample may be carry-over from other donors' samples. Both conserved end residues are trimmed from each CDR3. The order of the fields is V gene, D gene, CDR3 protein. A D gene is named only where the DNA matches it firmly.

TRBV14,NA,ASSQFYYGYT
TRBV18,NA,ASSPPSSQGSKRRNTGELF
TRBV6-1,NA,ASSVDRLSYEQY
TRBV10-1,TRBD2,ASSGRTSGSGYEQY
TRBV25-1,NA,ASGGGGGWTEAF
TRBV4-1,TRBD1,ASSQAGQGFNEQF
TRBV5-1,TRBD2,ASSIGTSGSEETQY
TRBV11-2,NA,ASSLASGTAGYEQY
TRBV29-1,NA,SVGGRASGNTIY
TRBV5-5,NA,ASSLTGRQPQH
TRBV7-2,TRBD1,ASRRSGTVSYEQY
TRBV7-2,NA,ASTVGGSPQH
TRBV9,NA,ASSPILLDTQY
TRBV5-1,TRBD1,ASSPGTANTGELF
TRBV7-6,TRBD2,ASSLAVAGGSQETQY
TRBV11-2,TRBD2,ASSLQLAGGELF
TRBV9,NA,ASSVSGRSKYNEQF
TRBV5-1,TRBD2,ASSLSGRNTDTQY
TRBV29-1,NA,SVGEGRQPQH
TRBV7-9,TRBD1,ASTTDRVAGELF
TRBV11-2,TRBD2,ASSPFRSGRSGDEQY
TRBV7-2,TRBD1,ASSPGQGLVSF
TRBV29-1,NA,SVEGVPGVGYNEQF
TRBV6-5,NA,ASSPGLQAYNEQF
TRBV6-5,NA,ASSLNSAQNTEAF
TRBV4-1,NA,ASRSPGAGKETQY
TRBV10-1,TRBD1,ASSESRQGTVGAF
TRBV6-8,NA,ASSNRDTISFNQPQH
TRBV7-9,TRBD2,ASTLGQTAGVYNEQF
TRBV28,TRBD2,ASSFIAGGNYEQY
TRBV27,TRBD2,ASSPGLAGPRTQY
TRBV5-1,NA,ASSLGLQGAYEQY
TRBV6-1,TRBD1,ASSGQGGPYEQY
TRBV9,NA,ASSAAPSSYEQY
TRBV15,NA,ATSRPGQPWRHEQF
TRBV19,NA,ASSMVGDTRGENIQY
TRBV28,NA,ASRGAANEQF
TRBV5-4,TRBD2,ASSRQAGGDYNEQF
TRBV6-1,TRBD1,ASSEGTTGSTAF
TRBV28,NA,ASSRDIYEQY
TRBV5-1,NA,ASSFGGPNNEQF
TRBV11-3,NA,ASSLVSGQQETQY
TRBV6-6,NA,ASSYGLSNEKLF
TRBV28,NA,ASSPTWGQGGYT
TRBV2,NA,ATGRQGLNTEAF
TRBV2,TRBD2,ASTSGPSTDTQY
TRBV5-1,NA,ASSLASGAETQY
TRBV7-3,TRBD1,ASSTSTGDGELF
TRBV28,TRBD1,ASSLWAGQGGRDTQY
TRBV5-1,NA,ASSPRTGPSYEQY